The next 13 T cell receptor beta chains were all read from a single sample in a study of blood T cell repertoires in COVID-19. Method: immunoSEQ multiplex PCR; TCRdb's copy keeps in-frame clones and lacks some. The sample consists of approximately 81,000 clones, around 88% of them appearing once. The material sequenced was PBMCs or T cells enriched from blood (not recorded which). The receptors here all came from a woman aged 50 to 60 with acute COVID-19.

The chain combines TRBV5-4 with TRBJ1-3; 8 bases match TRBD1. The CDR3 contains 17 residues. Per the germline V gene, CDR1 is SGHNT and CDR2 is YYREEE (reference sequence). J gave up 1 base and V 3 bases, and 9 bases lay outside the gene matches. This CDR3 is CASSSDRGLGSGNTIYF. The DNA for the CDR3 is TGTGCCAGCAGCTCCGACAGGGGATTAGGGTCTGGAAACACCATATATTTT.

The chain has TRBV12-5 and TRBJ1-4, with 10 bases that match TRBD1. Germline CDR1 is LGHNT and CDR2 is FRNRAP. The trim removed 8 bases at V and 2 bases at J, leaving 14 bases unmatched. CDR3 length equals 18 residues. This CDR3 is CASMVARQGAMTNEKLFF. CDR3 DNA sequence: TGTGCTAGTATGGTTGCCCGACAGGGGGCAATGACTAATGAAAAACTGTTTTTT.

The V call is TRBV6-2 or TRBV6-3, the J call TRBJ2-1, with 8 bases aligning to TRBD2. The CDR3 extends over 17 amino acids. Germline V gene lookup returns CDR1 MNHEY and CDR2 SVGEGT. Germline trimming cut 1 base from V and 6 bases from J; bases unmatched to any gene: 11. CDR3 amino acids: CASSYFRGRPILNEQFF. In nucleotides, the CDR3 is TGTGCCAGCAGTTACTTCCGCGGGAGGCCGATCCTCAATGAGCAGTTCTTC.

The V and J genes are TRBV13 and TRBJ1-2; D is undetermined. CDR3 length equals 12 residues. Trimming left V 3 bases short and J 5 bases short, with 7 bases between. The germline CDR1 and CDR2 sequences are PRHDT and FYEKMQ (reference sequence). CDR3 coding DNA: TGTGCCAGCAGCTTGACTATTTATGGCTACACCTTC. Its protein is CASSLTIYGYTF.

V and J are TRBV5-4 and TRBJ1-1; D possibly corresponds to TRBD1 (6 bases). In germline, CDR1 is SGHNT, CDR2 YYREEE (reference sequence). The CDR3 sequence is 15 residues long. V was pared by 3 bases and J by 1 base, with 13 bases between. The CDR3, as DNA: TGTGCCAGCAGCTCCCGGACAGAACCGAACACTGAAGCTTTCTTT. This gives the protein CASSSRTEPNTEAFF. The full variable domain, in which reference TRBV5-4 and TRBJ1-1 provide the parts outside the CDR3, is ETGVTQSPTHLIKTRGQQVTLRCSSQSGHNTVSWYQQALGQGPQFIFQYYREEENGRGNFPPRFSGLQFPNYSSELNVNALELDDSALYLCASSSRTEPNTEAFFGQGTRLTVV.

The chain joins TRBV5-1 to TRBJ2-7; 12 bases agree with TRBD2. Unmatched junction bases numbered 5, after V lost 8 bases and J lost 5 bases. This CDR3 is 13 amino acids long. Per germline, CDR1 SGHRS and CDR2 YFSETQ. The CDR3 region is CARTTSGSHEQYF. The CDR3 DNA sequence: TGCGCCAGAACGACTAGCGGGAGCCACGAGCAGTACTTC.

The chain is built from TRBV18 and TRBJ2-2; TRBD1 aligns across 9 bases. V dropped 0 bases and J dropped 2; count of bases not matched to a gene: 1. This CDR3 region has 16 residues. Germline V gives CDR1 KGHSH, CDR2 LQKENI. CDR3: CASSPPTGGNTGELFF. The CDR3 nucleotides read TGTGCCAGCTCACCACCGACAGGGGGTAACACCGGGGAGCTGTTTTTT.

The J gene is TRBJ2-1, the V gene TRBV10-3; 12 positions match TRBD1. Unmatched junction bases numbered 13, after V lost 5 bases and J lost 5 bases. The CDR3 runs to 18 residues. Germline V gene data show CDR1 as ENHRY and CDR2 as SYGVKD. The CDR3: CAISPPPGQGAGDNEQFF. DNA for the CDR3: TGTGCCATCAGTCCCCCTCCGGGACAGGGGGCCGGAGACAATGAGCAGTTCTTC.

The V gene is TRBV12-3 or TRBV12-4, the J gene TRBJ1-1; 8 nucleotides align to TRBD1. This CDR3 spans 13 amino acids. Unmatched junction bases numbered 2, after V lost 5 bases and J lost 3 bases. CDR3 protein: CASSDRGDTEAFF. DNA of the CDR3: TGTGCCAGCAGTGACAGGGGCGACACTGAAGCTTTCTTT.

V gene TRBV7-2 combines with J gene TRBJ2-5, with 8 bases fitting TRBD1. Per the germline V gene, CDR1 is SGHTA and CDR2 is FQGNSA. The CDR3 is 17 amino acids. The V gene end was trimmed by 3 bases and the J gene end by 3 bases; junction bases not matched to a gene: 12. The CDR3 protein is CASSFGPGTGDEETQYF. CDR3 coding DNA: TGTGCCAGCAGCTTTGGGCCCGGGACAGGCGACGAAGAGACCCAGTACTTC.

The chain carries TRBV7-9 and TRBJ2-1; 8 nucleotides agree with TRBD2. Trimming removed 2 bases from V and 0 bases from J; junction bases left unmatched: 3. The CDR3 extends over 16 amino acids. The germline CDR1 and CDR2 sequences are SEHNR and FQNEAQ (reference sequence). CDR3 protein: CASSLPSGSSYNEQFF. As DNA, the CDR3 is TGTGCCAGCAGCTTACCAAGCGGGAGCTCCTACAATGAGCAGTTCTTC.

This rearrangement joins TRBV5-1 to TRBJ1-6; D gene uncertain. V dropped 6 bases and J dropped 5 bases, with 15 bases sitting between them. CDR1 is SGHRS and CDR2 is YFSETQ in the germline V gene. The CDR3 sequence is 15 residues long. CDR3 protein: CASTIEGRDNSPLHF. The CDR3 DNA follows: TGCGCCAGCACCATTGAGGGTCGCGATAATTCACCCCTCCACTTT.

This chain uses TRBV3-1 (or the pseudogene TRBV3-2) with TRBJ2-3; 9 bases fit TRBD1. Germline-derived CDR1 and CDR2 are LGHDT and YNNKEL (reference sequence). The J segment lost 7 bases and the V segment lost 2 bases, leaving 7 bases of the junction unmatched. The CDR3 runs 15 residues. The CDR3 reads CASSQMPQGAYTQYF. The CDR3 nucleotides are TGTGCCAGCAGCCAAATGCCACAGGGGGCATATACGCAGTATTTT.